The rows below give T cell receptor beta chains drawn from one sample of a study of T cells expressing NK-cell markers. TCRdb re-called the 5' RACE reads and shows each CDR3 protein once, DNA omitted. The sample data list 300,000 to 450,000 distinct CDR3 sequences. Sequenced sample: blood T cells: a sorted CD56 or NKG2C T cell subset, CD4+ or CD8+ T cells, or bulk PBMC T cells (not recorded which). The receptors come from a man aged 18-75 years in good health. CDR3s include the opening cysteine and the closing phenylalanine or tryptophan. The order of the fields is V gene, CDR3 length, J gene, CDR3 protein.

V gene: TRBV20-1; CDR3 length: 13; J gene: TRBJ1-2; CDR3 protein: CSARPDSDYGYTF
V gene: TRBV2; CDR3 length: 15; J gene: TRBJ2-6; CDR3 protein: CATGRQRSGANVLTF
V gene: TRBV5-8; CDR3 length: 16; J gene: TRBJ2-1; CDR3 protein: CASSTLARLAYNEQFF
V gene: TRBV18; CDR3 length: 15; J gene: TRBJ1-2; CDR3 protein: CASSATGTGVDGYTF
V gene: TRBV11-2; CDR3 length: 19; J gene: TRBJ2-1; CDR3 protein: CASSPISSAGYPFGSEQFF
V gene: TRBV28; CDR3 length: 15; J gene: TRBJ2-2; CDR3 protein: CASSLGSMRTGELFF
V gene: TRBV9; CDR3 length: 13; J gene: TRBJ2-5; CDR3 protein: CASSADVQETQYF
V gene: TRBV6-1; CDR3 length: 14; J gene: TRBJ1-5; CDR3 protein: CASSDRASNQPQHF
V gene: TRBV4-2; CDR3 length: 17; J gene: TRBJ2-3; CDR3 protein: CASSPGGRLTTGDTQYF
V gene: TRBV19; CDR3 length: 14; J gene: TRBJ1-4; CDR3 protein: CASMRGIGNEKLFF
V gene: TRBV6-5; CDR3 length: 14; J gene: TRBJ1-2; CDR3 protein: CASSYLQGLGGYTF
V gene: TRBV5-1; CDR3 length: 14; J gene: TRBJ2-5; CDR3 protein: CASKLGQIQETQYF
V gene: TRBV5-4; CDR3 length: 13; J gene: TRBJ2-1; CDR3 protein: CASSSQVSYEQFF
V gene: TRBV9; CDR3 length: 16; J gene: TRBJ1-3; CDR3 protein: CASSPRQKYSGNTIYF
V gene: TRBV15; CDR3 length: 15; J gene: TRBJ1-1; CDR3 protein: CATSNWDRGGTEAFF
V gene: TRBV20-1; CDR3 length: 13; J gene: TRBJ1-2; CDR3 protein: CSARVQTGREYTF
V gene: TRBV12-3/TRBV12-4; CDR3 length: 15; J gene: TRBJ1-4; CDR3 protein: CASSLVTGANEKLFF
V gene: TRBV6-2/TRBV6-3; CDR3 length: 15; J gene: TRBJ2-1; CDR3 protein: CASSSTGGGINEQFF
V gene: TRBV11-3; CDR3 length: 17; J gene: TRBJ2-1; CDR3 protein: CASSLSLWSGGDYEQFF
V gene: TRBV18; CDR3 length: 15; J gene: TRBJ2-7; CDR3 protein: CASSPTGANSYEQYF
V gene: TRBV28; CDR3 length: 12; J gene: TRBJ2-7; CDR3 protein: CASSLLGRAQYF
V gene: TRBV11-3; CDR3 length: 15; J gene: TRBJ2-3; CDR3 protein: CASSLESGITDTQYF
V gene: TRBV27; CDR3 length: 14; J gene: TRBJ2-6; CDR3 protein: CASRGFTGANVLTF
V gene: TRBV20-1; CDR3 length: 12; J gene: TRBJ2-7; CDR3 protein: CSANPTGYEQYF
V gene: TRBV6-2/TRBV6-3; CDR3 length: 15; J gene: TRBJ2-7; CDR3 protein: CASSATTRGAYEQYF
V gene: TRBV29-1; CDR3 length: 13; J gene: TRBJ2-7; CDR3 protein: CSFGWGSSYEQYF
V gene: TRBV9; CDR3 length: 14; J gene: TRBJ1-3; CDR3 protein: CASSSPYYEDTIYF
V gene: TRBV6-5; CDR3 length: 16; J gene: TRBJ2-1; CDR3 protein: CASSYSGTSPLAEQFF
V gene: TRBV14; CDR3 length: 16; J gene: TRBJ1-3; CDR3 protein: CASSQAHGRAGNTIYF
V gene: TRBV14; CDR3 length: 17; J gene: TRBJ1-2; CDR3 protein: CASSPYGGTGRPYGYTF
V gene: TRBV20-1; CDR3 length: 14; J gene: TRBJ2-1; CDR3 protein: CSASGTGASYEQFF
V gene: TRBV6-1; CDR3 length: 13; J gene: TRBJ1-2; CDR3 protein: CASSDRLNYGYTF
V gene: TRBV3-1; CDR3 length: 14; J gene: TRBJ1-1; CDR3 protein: CASSQRRMNTEAFF
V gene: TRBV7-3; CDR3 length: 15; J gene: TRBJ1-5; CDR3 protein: CASSYKGRNNQPQHF